Each of the 21 T cell receptor beta chains below was sequenced from the same sample in a study of cytomegalovirus exposure and HLA in healthy donors. PCR primers comprised 60 Vbeta and 13 Jbeta primers. TCRdb's table, derived via immunoSEQ multiplex PCR, lists solely in-frame clones and lacks some. The sample contains 160,000 or so clones, 80% of which appear only once. The sample was PBMCs. Receptors were obtained from a man in his forties or fifties in good health and CMV-seronegative.

The chain carries TRBV7-9 and TRBJ2-1; D remains unclear. This CDR3 is built from 15 residues. V was shortened by 0 bases and J by 4 bases, with 10 bases between the two germline ends. CDR1 and CDR2 (germline): SEHNR, FQNEAQ (reference sequence). CDR3 sequence (DNA): TGTGCCAGCAGCTTAGCCAGACTTGGTTACAATGAGCAGTTCTTC. Its translation is CASSLARLGYNEQFF. Full variable domain (outside the CDR3, taken from reference TRBV7-9 and TRBJ2-1): DTGVSQNPRHKITKRGQNVTFRCDPISEHNRLYWYRQTLGQGPEFLTYFQNEAQLEKSRLLSDRFSAERPKGSFSTLEIQRTEQGDSAMYLCASSLARLGYNEQFFGPGTRLTVL.

On this clone itself: Distinct nucleotide sequences in the sample also encode this CDR3. The gene calls are TRBV7-2 and TRBJ2-7, with D possibly TRBD1 on 5 matching bases. The CDR3 runs 13 residues. Trimming cost V 5 bases and J 2 bases, with 10 bases left between them. Germline assignment: CDR1 SGHTA and CDR2 FQGNSA. The CDR3 sequence is CASSLDRTYEQYF. CDR3 nucleotides: TGTGCCAGCAGCCTCGACAGAACCTACGAGCAGTACTTC. Based on the CDR3 plus reference TRBV7-2 and TRBJ2-7, the full variable domain is GAGVSQSPSNKVTEKGKDVELRCDPISGHTALYWYRQSLGQGLEFLIYFQGNSAPDKSGLPSDRFSAERTGGSVSTLTIQRTQQEDSAVYLCASSLDRTYEQYFGPGTRLTVT.

V gene TRBV6-5 combines with J gene TRBJ2-1, with 7 bases identical to TRBD1. The V segment lost 6 bases and the J segment 6 bases; nucleotides outside the gene matches: 8. The CDR3 is 14 residues long. Germline-derived CDR1 and CDR2 are MNHEY and SVGAGI. The CDR3 loop reads CASSPEGARNEQFF. CDR3 coding DNA: TGTGCCAGCAGCCCCGAGGGGGCGCGCAATGAGCAGTTCTTC.

This clone has only one observation. This chain connects TRBV30 to TRBJ2-7, with TRBD2 matching 9 bases. From germline, CDR1 is GTSNPN and CDR2 SVGIG (reference sequence). The CDR3 runs to 15 residues. V shed 1 base and J 5 bases; nucleotides not matched to a gene: 9. CDR3 protein: CAWSGSSGGYHEQYF. CDR3 DNA sequence: TGTGCCTGGAGTGGCAGTAGCGGGGGTTACCACGAGCAGTACTTC.

V and J are TRBV18 and TRBJ1-2; a weak D match, TRBD1 (6 bases). Germline CDR1 KGHSH, CDR2 LQKENI. The CDR3 covers 14 residues. V was clipped by 3 bases and J by 3 bases, with 11 bases between them. This CDR3 reads CASSPQGIDYGYTF. DNA of the CDR3: TGTGCCAGCTCACCTCAGGGGATTGACTATGGCTACACCTTC.

This chain links TRBV9 with TRBJ2-1, with TRBD2 as a possible D gene (5 bases). From germline, CDR1 is SGDLS and CDR2 YYNGEE. V was pared by 0 bases and J by 4 bases, with 14 bases between. This CDR3 has 16 residues. In nucleotides, the CDR3 is TGTGCCAGCAGCGTAGATAGCGCCTCTTCTTACAATGAGCAGTTCTTC. This translates into CASSVDSASSYNEQFF.

The V and J genes are TRBV11-2 and TRBJ2-7; 7 bases agree with TRBD1. The CDR3 spans 15 residues. From germline, CDR1 is SGHAT and CDR2 FQNNGV. With 4 bases clipped from V and 3 bases from J, the junction kept 9 bases outside the gene matches. CDR3 coding DNA: TGTGCCAGCAGCTCAACGGGACAGCCCTACTACGAGCAGTACTTC. Amino acids: CASSSTGQPYYEQYF.

This chain connects TRBV6-5 to TRBJ1-3; D remains unclear. The germline V gene encodes CDR1 MNHEY and CDR2 SVGAGI. This CDR3 has 14 residues. Trimming cost V 2 bases and J 4 bases, with 9 bases left between them. CDR3 amino acids: CASSYRGLGNTIYF. The CDR3 DNA reads TGTGCCAGCAGTTACCGAGGGTTGGGAAACACCATATATTTT.

The J gene is TRBJ1-4, the V gene TRBV9; a possible D gene is TRBD1 (5 bases). The V gene's germline CDR1 is SGDLS and CDR2 YYNGEE. The CDR3 is made up of 14 amino acids. The V gene lost 3 bases and the J gene lost 4 bases, with 10 bases spanning the gap. The DNA for the CDR3 is TGTGCCAGCAGCGGCGGGACCTATAATGAAAAACTGTTTTTT. It encodes CASSGGTYNEKLFF.

V gene TRBV7-2 combines with J gene TRBJ2-1, with TRBD2 as a possible D gene (7 bases). The CDR3 sequence is 15 residues long. V lost 5 bases and J 4 bases, leaving 15 bases between the germline ends. CDR1 SGHTA and CDR2 FQGNSA come from the germline V gene. The CDR3 coding sequence is TGTGCCAGCAGCAACTTAGGGGGGGTTTACAATGAGCAGTTCTTC. It translates to CASSNLGGVYNEQFF.

The gene calls are TRBV28 and TRBJ1-1, with D unresolved. In germline, CDR1 is MDHEN, CDR2 SYDVKM. Trimming stripped 4 bases from V and 3 bases from J, with 12 bases between. The CDR3 totals 14 residues. CDR3 nucleotide sequence: TGTGCCAGCAGTTCGGCGGGGTCGGACACTGAAGCTTTCTTT. It specifies CASSSAGSDTEAFF.

The J gene is TRBJ2-5, the V gene TRBV9; the match to TRBD2 covers 13 bases. The germline CDR1 and CDR2 sequences are SGDLS and YYNGEE. The junction had 9 bases not matched to a gene; V was cut back by 2 bases and J by 5 bases. The CDR3 is 17 amino acids. This CDR3 is CASSVGTSGAGRETQYF. For the CDR3, the DNA is TGTGCCAGCAGCGTCGGGACTAGCGGGGCCGGGAGGGAGACCCAGTACTTC. The full variable domain, completed using reference TRBV9 and TRBJ2-5, is DSGVTQTPKHLITATGQRVTLRCSPRSGDLSVYWYQQSLDQGLQFLIQYYNGEERAKGNILERFSAQQFPDLHSELNLSSLELGDSALYFCASSVGTSGAGRETQYFGPGTRLLVL.

V gene TRBV5-6 combines with J gene TRBJ2-7, with 9 bases matching TRBD1. After removal of 4 bases from V and 1 base from J, the junction contained 12 bases not matched to a gene. The CDR3 spans 17 residues. Per germline, CDR1 SGHDT and CDR2 YYEEEE. DNA of the CDR3: TGTGCCAGCAGCCCACCAGTATCCGGGACAGGGTCCTACGAGCAGTACTTC. It codes for CASSPPVSGTGSYEQYF. Drawing the rest from reference TRBV5-6 and TRBJ2-7, the complete variable domain is DAGVTQSPTHLIKTRGQQVTLRCSPKSGHDTVSWYQQALGQGPQFIFQYYEEEERQRGNFPDRFSGHQFPNYSSELNVNALLLGDSALYLCASSPPVSGTGSYEQYFGPGTRLTVT.

This clone was observed a single time. The chain employs TRBV5-1 and TRBJ1-2, with TRBD1 matching over 9 bases. V lost 5 bases and J lost 1; bases outside the gene matches: 12. CDR1 SGHRS and CDR2 YFSETQ come from the germline V gene. The length of the CDR3 is 17 residues. CDR3 nucleotide sequence: TGCGCCAGCAGTTCATTGAACAGGGGGCTAGGTAACTATGGCTACACCTTC. It yields the protein CASSSLNRGLGNYGYTF.

The J gene is TRBJ1-3, the V gene TRBV4-1; D is undetermined. Trimming stripped 3 bases from V and 5 bases from J, with 14 bases between. This CDR3 has 15 residues. Germline V gene lookup returns CDR1 MGHRA and CDR2 YSYEKL. CDR3 nucleotide sequence: TGCGCCAGCAGCCAGTACACACAATCCCGAAACACCATATATTTT. This gives the protein CASSQYTQSRNTIYF.

The CDR3 here is CASSLAEWEQYF. CDR3 bases: TGCGCCAGCAGCTTGGCCGAGTGGGAGCAGTACTTC. The rearrangement links TRBV5-1 to TRBJ2-7; D remains ambiguous. With 0 bases removed from V and 7 bases from J, the gap between germline ends came to 8 bases. Per the germline V gene, CDR1 is SGHRS and CDR2 is YFSETQ. The CDR3 extends over 12 amino acids.

CDR3 protein: CASSPPGQLNTGELFF. CDR3 DNA sequence: TGTGCCAGCAGCCCGCCGGGACAGTTAAACACCGGGGAGCTGTTTTTT. The V gene is TRBV7-9, the J gene TRBJ2-2; 7 bases agree with TRBD1. After removal of 5 bases from V and 2 bases from J, the junction contained 8 bases not matched to a gene. Germline CDR1 SEHNR, CDR2 FQNEAQ (reference sequence). The CDR3 contains 16 residues.

Ten or more counts support this clone. The chain has TRBV6-5 and TRBJ2-5, with 7 bases lining up with TRBD1. Germline V gene sequence: CDR1 MNHEY, CDR2 SVGAGI. V dropped 2 bases and J dropped 5; count of bases not matched to a gene: 2. CDR3 length: 13 residues. Written as DNA, the CDR3 is TGTGCCAGCAGTTACACGGACAGGGAGACCCAGTACTTC. Residues: CASSYTDRETQYF.

The sample holds a few counts of this clone. This chain joins TRBV30 and TRBJ2-1, with no clear D. This CDR3 is built from 14 residues. The V gene lost 0 bases and the J gene lost 4 bases, with 10 bases spanning the gap. Germline assignment: CDR1 GTSNPN and CDR2 SVGIG (reference sequence). The CDR3 bases are TGTGCCTGGAGTGTACTACTACCTTACAATGAGCAGTTCTTC. Its translation is CAWSVLLPYNEQFF.

Only a few counts were recorded for this clone. The V and J genes are TRBV4-3 and TRBJ1-1, with D unclear. The CDR3 length is 16 residues. Trimming took 0 bases from V and 0 from J, leaving 11 bases between them. Germline V lookup: CDR1 LGHNA, CDR2 YSLEER. The CDR3 protein is CASSQESFQMNTEAFF. The CDR3 region has the DNA TGCGCCAGCAGCCAAGAGTCCTTTCAGATGAACACTGAAGCTTTCTTT.

This chain connects TRBV4-1 to TRBJ1-2, with 7 bases matching TRBD1. Germline loops: CDR1 MGHRA, CDR2 YSYEKL. This CDR3 is 16 amino acids long. V dropped 7 bases and J dropped 0; count of bases not matched to a gene: 11. The CDR3 loop reads CASNKQGQVANYGYTF. In DNA form, the CDR3 reads TGCGCCAGCAACAAACAGGGGCAGGTAGCTAACTATGGCTACACCTTC.